This T cell receptor beta chain derives from a study of blood T cell repertoires in COVID-19. For the study at large: Both acute and convalescent COVID-19 samples were obtained from the United States, Italy and Spain. The cDNA or gDNA used as material had been derived from T cells, B-cell-depleted T cells, or PBMCs.

In the authors' workflow: The assay estimated nucleated cells by amplifying reference gene primers. Sequenced by immunoSEQ multiplex PCR; TCRdb stores in-frame clones only, minus some. V and J calls and clone size come straight from that table; D and trimming were deduced from the DNA. The sample consists of roughly 140,000 clones, 80% to 90% of them appearing once. Germline V CDR1 and CDR2: SEHNR, FQNEAQ (reference sequence). CDR3 size: 14 residues. Losses at the gene ends were 7 bases for V and 6 bases for J; bases not matched to a gene: 12. The Seattle site enrolled patients during active infection and followed them longitudinally.

This sequence was found in a woman aged 55-70 years with COVID-19, enrolled during active disease. The genes are TRBV7-9 and TRBJ2-7; 7 bases match TRBD1. Sequences were obtained from peripheral blood. The CDR3, as DNA: TGTGCCAGCACCCTACAGGGGAAGGATCTCGAGCAGTACTTC. It yields the protein CASTLQGKDLEQYF. The entire variable domain, with the rest obtained from reference TRBV7-9 and TRBJ2-7, is as follows: DTGVSQNPRHKITKRGQNVTFRCDPISEHNRLYWYRQTLGQGPEFLTYFQNEAQLEKSRLLSDRFSAERPKGSFSTLEIQRTEQGDSAMYLCASTLQGKDLEQYFGPGTRLTVT.